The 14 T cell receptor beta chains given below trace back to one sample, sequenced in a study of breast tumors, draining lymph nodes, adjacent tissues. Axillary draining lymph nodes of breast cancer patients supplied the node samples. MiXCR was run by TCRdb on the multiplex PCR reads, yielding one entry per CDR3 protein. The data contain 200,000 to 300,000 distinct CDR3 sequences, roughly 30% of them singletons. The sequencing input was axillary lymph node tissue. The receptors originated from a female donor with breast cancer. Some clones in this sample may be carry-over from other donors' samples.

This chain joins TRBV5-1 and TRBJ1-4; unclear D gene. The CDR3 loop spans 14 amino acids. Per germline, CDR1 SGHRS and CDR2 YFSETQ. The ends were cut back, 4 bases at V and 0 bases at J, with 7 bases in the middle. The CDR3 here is CASSTGTTNEKLFF. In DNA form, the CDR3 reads TGCGCCAGCAGCACCGGGACAACTAATGAAAAACTGTTTTTT.

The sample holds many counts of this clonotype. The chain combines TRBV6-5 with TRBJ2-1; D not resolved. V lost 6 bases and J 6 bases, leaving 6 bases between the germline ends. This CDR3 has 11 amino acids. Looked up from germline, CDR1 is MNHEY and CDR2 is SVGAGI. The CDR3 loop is CASSRVNEQFF. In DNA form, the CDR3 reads TGTGCCAGCAGCCGCGTCAATGAGCAGTTCTTC.

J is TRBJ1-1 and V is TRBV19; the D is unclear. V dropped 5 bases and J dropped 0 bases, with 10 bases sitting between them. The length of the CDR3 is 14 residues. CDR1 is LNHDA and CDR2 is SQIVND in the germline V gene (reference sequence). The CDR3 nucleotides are TGTGCCAGTAGTCTTCGTGCGATGAACACTGAAGCTTTCTTT. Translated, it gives CASSLRAMNTEAFF.

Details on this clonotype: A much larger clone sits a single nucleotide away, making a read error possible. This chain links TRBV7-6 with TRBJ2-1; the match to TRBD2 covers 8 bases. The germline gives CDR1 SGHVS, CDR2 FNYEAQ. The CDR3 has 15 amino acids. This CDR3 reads CASSQSGSSYNEQLF. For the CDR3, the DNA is TGTGCCAGCAGCCAAAGCGGGAGCTCCTACAATGAGCAGCTCTTC.

CDR3 nucleotides: TGTGCCTGGAGTAGACAGGGGGCAGGGAACTATGGCTACACCTTC. As protein: CAWSRQGAGNYGYTF. The chain joins TRBV30 to TRBJ1-2; 10 positions agree with TRBD1. The CDR3 is 15 amino acids. The trim removed 2 bases at V and 2 bases at J, leaving 5 bases unmatched. Germline V CDR1 and CDR2: GTSNPN, SVGIG (reference sequence).

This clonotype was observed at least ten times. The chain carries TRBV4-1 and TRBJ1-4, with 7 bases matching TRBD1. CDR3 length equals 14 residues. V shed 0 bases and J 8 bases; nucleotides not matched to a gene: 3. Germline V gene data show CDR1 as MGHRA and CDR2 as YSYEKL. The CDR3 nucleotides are TGCGCCAGCAGCCAAGAGGGGACAGACGAAAAACTGTTTTTT. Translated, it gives CASSQEGTDEKLFF.

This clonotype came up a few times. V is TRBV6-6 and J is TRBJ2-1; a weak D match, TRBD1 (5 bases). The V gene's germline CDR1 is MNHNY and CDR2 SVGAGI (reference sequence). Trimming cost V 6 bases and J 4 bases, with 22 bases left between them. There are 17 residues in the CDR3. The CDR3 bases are TGTGCCAGCAGACCCACCGGCAGGGTTGGGGCTTACAATGAGCAGTTCTTC. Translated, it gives CASRPTGRVGAYNEQFF.

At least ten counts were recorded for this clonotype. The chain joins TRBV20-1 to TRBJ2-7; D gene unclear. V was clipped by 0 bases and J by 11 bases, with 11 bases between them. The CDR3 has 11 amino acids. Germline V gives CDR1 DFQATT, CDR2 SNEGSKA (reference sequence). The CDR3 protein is CSARDLGEEYF. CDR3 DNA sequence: TGCAGTGCTAGAGATCTTGGGGAAGAGTACTTC.

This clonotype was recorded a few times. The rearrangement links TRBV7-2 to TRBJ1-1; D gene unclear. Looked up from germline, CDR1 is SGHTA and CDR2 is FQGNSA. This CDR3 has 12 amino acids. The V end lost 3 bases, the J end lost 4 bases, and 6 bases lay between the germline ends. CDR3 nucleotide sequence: TGTGCCAGCAGCTTTCTTGGCACTGAAGCTTTCTTT. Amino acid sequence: CASSFLGTEAFF.

The CDR3 here is CASSVGARETQYF. DNA for the CDR3: TGTGCCAGCAGCGTAGGGGCGAGAGAGACCCAGTACTTC. V is TRBV9 and J is TRBJ2-5, with D hard to call. The germline V gene encodes CDR1 SGDLS and CDR2 YYNGEE. V lost 0 bases to trimming and J lost 4 bases, with 7 bases between them. CDR3 length equals 13 residues.

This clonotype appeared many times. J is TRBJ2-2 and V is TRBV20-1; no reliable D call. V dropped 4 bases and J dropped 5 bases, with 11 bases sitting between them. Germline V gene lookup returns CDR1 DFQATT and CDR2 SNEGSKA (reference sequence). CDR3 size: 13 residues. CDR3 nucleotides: TGCAGTGCTACCCCCCCCGGGACCGGGGAGCTGTTTTTT. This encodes CSATPPGTGELFF.

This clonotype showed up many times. CDR3 residues: CASSIHPGETQYF. The CDR3 DNA sequence: TGTGCCAGTAGTATCCACCCGGGGGAGACCCAGTACTTC. The V call is TRBV19, the J call TRBJ2-5; the D gene is possibly TRBD2 (5 bases). Deletions cut 3 bases from V and 5 bases from J, with 10 bases between. Germline values: CDR1 LNHDA, CDR2 SQIVND (reference sequence). CDR3 length: 13 residues.

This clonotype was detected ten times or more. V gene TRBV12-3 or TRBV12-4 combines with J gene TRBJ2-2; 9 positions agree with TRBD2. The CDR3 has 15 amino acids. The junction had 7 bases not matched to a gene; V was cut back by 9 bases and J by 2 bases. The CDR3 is CASGTGTSNTGELFF. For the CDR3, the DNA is TGTGCCAGTGGTACCGGGACTAGCAACACCGGGGAGCTGTTTTTT.

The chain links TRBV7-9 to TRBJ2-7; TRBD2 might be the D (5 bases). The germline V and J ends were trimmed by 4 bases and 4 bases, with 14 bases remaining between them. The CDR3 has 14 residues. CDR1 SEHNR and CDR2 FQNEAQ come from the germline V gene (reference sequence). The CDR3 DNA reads TGTGCCAGCAGCTCACGGGGTCTCAGGTACGAGCAGTACTTC. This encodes CASSSRGLRYEQYF.